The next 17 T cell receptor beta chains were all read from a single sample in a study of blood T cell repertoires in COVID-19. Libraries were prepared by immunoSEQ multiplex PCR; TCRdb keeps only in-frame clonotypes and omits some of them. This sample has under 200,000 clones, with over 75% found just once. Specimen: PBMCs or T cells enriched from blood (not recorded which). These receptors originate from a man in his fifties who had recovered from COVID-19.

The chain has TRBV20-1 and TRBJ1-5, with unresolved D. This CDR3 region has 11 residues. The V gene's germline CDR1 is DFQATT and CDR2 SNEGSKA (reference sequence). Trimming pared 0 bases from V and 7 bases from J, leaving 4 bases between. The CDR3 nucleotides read TGCAGTGCTAGAGAGCGCCAGCCCCAGCATTTT. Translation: CSARERQPQHF.

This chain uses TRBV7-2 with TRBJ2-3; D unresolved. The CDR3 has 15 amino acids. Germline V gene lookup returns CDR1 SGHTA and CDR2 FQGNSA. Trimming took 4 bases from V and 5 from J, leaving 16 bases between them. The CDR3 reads CASSSRPPRGDTQYF. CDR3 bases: TGTGCCAGCAGCTCCCGGCCCCCCCGCGGAGATACGCAGTATTTT.

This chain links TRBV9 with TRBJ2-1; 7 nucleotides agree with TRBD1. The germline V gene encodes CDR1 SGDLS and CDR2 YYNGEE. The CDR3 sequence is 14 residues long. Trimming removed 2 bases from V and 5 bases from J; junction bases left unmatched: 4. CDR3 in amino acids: CASSVTGTDNEQFF. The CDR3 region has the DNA TGTGCCAGCAGCGTCACAGGGACAGACAATGAGCAGTTCTTC.

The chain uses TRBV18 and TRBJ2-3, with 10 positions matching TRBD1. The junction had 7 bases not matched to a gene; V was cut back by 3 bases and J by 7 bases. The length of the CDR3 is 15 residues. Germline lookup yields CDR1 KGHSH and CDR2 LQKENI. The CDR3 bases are TGTGCCAGCTCACCGGGACAGGGGTCGGGTTATACGCAGTATTTT. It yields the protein CASSPGQGSGYTQYF.

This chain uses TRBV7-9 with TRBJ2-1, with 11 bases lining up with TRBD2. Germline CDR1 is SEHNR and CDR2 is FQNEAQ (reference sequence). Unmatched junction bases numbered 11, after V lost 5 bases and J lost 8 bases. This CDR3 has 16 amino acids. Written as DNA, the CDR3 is TGTGCCAGCAGCCCAATTCCGGGACTAGCGGTCGATGAGCAGTTCTTC. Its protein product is CASSPIPGLAVDEQFF.

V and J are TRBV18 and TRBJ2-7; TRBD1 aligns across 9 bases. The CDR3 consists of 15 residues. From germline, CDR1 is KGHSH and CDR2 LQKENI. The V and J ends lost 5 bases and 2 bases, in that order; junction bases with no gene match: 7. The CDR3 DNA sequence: TGTGCCAGCTCAAGCACCGGGACAGGGACCTACGAGCAGTACTTC. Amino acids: CASSSTGTGTYEQYF.

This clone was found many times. DNA of the CDR3: TGTGCCAGCAGTAGTGGCAGGGAAGTAGAGACCCAGTACTTC. Amino acid sequence: CASSSGREVETQYF. The chain carries TRBV6-5 and TRBJ2-5; D may be TRBD1 (5 bases). The germline V gene encodes CDR1 MNHEY and CDR2 SVGAGI. Trimming shortened V by 5 bases and J by 4 bases, and 14 bases separated the two germline ends. The CDR3 spans 14 residues.

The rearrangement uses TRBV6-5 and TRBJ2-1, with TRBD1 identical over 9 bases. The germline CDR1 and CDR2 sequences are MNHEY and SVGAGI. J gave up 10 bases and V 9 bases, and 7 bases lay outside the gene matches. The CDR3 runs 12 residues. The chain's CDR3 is CARGGQGEEQFF. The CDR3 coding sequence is TGTGCCAGGGGGGGACAGGGTGAAGAGCAGTTCTTC.

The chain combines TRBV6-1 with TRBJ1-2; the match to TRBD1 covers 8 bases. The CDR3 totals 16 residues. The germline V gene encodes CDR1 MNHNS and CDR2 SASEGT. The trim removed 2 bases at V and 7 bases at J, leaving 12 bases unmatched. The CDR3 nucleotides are TGTGCCAGCAGTGAATACCATGGACAGGGCGTCTTTGGCTACACCTTC. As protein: CASSEYHGQGVFGYTF.

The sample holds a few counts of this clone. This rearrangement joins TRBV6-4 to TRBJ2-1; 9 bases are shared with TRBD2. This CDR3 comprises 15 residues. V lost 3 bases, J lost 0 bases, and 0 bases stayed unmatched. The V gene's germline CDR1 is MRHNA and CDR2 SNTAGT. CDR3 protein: CASSETSGSYNEQFF. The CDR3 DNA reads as TGTGCCAGCAGTGAGACTAGCGGCTCCTACAATGAGCAGTTCTTC.

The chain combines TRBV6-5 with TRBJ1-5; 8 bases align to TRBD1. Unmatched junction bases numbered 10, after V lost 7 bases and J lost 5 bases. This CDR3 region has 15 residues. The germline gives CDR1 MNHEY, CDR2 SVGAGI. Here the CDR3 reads CASKERTGIDQPQHF. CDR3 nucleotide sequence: TGTGCCAGCAAAGAAAGGACAGGGATAGATCAGCCCCAGCATTTT.

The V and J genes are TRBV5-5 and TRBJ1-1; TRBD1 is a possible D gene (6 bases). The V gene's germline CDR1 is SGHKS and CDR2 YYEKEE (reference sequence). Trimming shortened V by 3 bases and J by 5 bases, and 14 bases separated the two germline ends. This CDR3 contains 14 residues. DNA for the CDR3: TGTGCCAGCAGCTCCCTACAGGGTGATACTGAAGCTTTCTTT. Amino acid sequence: CASSSLQGDTEAFF.

The chain's CDR3 is CASSRQGQAISSSYNSPLHF. CDR3 nucleotides: TGTGCCAGTAGCCGGCAGGGACAGGCTATATCAAGCTCCTATAATTCACCCCTCCACTTT. The chain carries TRBV19 and TRBJ1-6, with TRBD1 identical over 8 bases. Germline V gives CDR1 LNHDA, CDR2 SQIVND (reference sequence). The junction had 16 bases not matched to a gene; V was cut back by 6 bases and J by 0 bases. The CDR3 is 20 residues long.

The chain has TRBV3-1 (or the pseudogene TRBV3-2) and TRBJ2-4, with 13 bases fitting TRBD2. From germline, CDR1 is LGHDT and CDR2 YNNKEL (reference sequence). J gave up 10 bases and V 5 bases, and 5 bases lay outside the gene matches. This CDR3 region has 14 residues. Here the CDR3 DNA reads TGTGCCAGCAGCATTACTAGCGGGAGGGGGATTCAGTACTTC. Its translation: CASSITSGRGIQYF.

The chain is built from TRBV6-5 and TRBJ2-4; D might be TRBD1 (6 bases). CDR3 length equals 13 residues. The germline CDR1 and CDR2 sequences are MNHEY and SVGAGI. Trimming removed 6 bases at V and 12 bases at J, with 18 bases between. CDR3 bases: TGTGCCAGCAGGGATAACAGGGCACCTAATCAGTACTTC. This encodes CASRDNRAPNQYF.

The CDR3 DNA is TGTGCCAGCAGCACGCCCGGGACAGCTAATTACTATGGCTACACCTTC. It specifies CASSTPGTANYYGYTF. V and J are TRBV5-4 and TRBJ1-2; 7 bases match TRBD1. Germline CDR1 and CDR2: SGHNT and YYREEE (reference sequence). The CDR3 runs 16 residues. The V and J ends lost 4 bases and 3 bases, in that order; junction bases with no gene match: 12.

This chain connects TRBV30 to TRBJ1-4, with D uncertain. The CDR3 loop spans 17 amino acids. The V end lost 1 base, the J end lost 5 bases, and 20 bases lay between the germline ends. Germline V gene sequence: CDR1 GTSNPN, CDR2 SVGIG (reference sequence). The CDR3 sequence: CAWSGGPGLGINEKLFF. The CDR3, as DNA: TGTGCCTGGAGTGGAGGGCCTGGGCTAGGAATCAATGAAAAACTGTTTTTT. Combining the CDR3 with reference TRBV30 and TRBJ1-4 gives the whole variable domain SQTIHQWPATLVQPVGSPLSLECTVEGTSNPNLYWYRQAAGRGLQLLFYSVGIGQISSEVPQNLSASRPQDRQFILSSKKLLLSDSGFYLCAWSGGPGLGINEKLFFGSGTQLSVL.